This TCR beta chain was captured by sequencing in a study of blood T cell repertoires in COVID-19. The germline V gene has CDR1 MNHEY and CDR2 SMNVEV (reference sequence). Trimming removed 6 bases at V and 3 bases at J, with 20 bases between. The CDR3 consists of 16 residues. Measured with immunoSEQ multiplex PCR; TCRdb has only the in-frame clones, and not every one. Of just over 150,000 clones detected, around 91% appear once; the ten largest clones hold roughly 15%. The origin of this receptor is a woman in her thirties or forties with acute or convalescent COVID-19. V and J are TRBV27 and TRBJ1-1; tentative D call: TRBD1 (5 bases). The sequenced sample consisted of peripheral blood. The CDR3 sequence is CASSSPGLQRHTEAFF. CDR3 nucleotide sequence: TGTGCCAGCAGCAGCCCGGGACTCCAGAGGCACACTGAAGCTTTCTTT.